The 3 T cell receptor beta chains listed next were all sequenced from one sample in a study of TIL therapy for anti-PD-1-resistant metastatic lung cancer. The time point: pre-treatment sample, taken before nivolumab and TIL therapy. The immunoSEQ assay was v3. The method was immunoSEQ multiplex PCR; TCRdb's version includes in-frame clones alone and lacks a portion of them. Altogether over 15,000 clones are present, about 68% being singletons, with the ten largest covering about 34%. The sequencing used blood, collected at baseline. These receptor sequences come from a person aged 25 to 80 with non-small cell lung cancer.

This chain joins TRBV7-2 and TRBJ2-7; no clear D. This CDR3 is 15 amino acids long. Germline V gives CDR1 SGHTA, CDR2 FQGNSA. With 1 base removed from V and 0 bases from J, the gap between germline ends came to 10 bases. The CDR3 DNA reads TGTGCCAGCAGCTTAGTTGGGCAGAGCTCCTACGAGCAGTACTTC. Translated: CASSLVGQSSYEQYF. Combining the CDR3 with reference TRBV7-2 and TRBJ2-7 gives the whole variable domain GAGVSQSPSNKVTEKGKDVELRCDPISGHTALYWYRQSLGQGLEFLIYFQGNSAPDKSGLPSDRFSAERTGGSVSTLTIQRTQQEDSAVYLCASSLVGQSSYEQYFGPGTRLTVT.

The V call is TRBV4-1, the J call TRBJ2-3; TRBD2 matches at 7 bases. From germline, CDR1 is MGHRA and CDR2 YSYEKL. This CDR3 contains 17 residues. Trimming at V came to 2 bases and at J to 10 bases, leaving 18 bases not matched to a gene. The DNA for the CDR3 is TGCGCCAGCAGCCAACTGCCGGGACTAAAAAAACAGGAACCGCAGTATTTT. Its protein product is CASSQLPGLKKQEPQYF.

Written as DNA, the CDR3 is TGTGCCAGCAGTGAAGAGGCCTCTGGGGCCAACGTCCTGACTTTC. It codes for CASSEEASGANVLTF. The rearrangement joins TRBV6-1 to TRBJ2-6; D is undetermined. The CDR3 extends over 15 amino acids. Trimming shortened V by 1 base and J by 0 bases, and 4 bases separated the two germline ends. The V gene's germline CDR1 is MNHNS and CDR2 SASEGT.